Sequencing of this TCR beta chain was carried out in a study of T cell responses to AZD1222 COVID-19 vaccine. General observations from the study: The donor group comprised mostly white British people and more females; the analysis possibly underestimated clonal diversity. CD4 TCRs linked to vaccination spanned spike, dominating at 160-218 and 743-854.

Trimming took 4 bases from V and 4 from J; bases not matched to a gene: 2. Germline CDR1 reads MRHNA; CDR2 reads SNTAGT. The CDR3 loop spans 13 amino acids. Points on this clone: Antigen specificity is unknown.

Only in-frame clones appear in the TCRdb table, and some are missing; sequencing was by immunoSEQ multiplex PCR. The data contain about 120,000 clones, approximately 85% of them singletons. The clonotype originates from an adult in good health. This sequence joins TRBV6-4 and TRBJ2-3, with 7 positions matching TRBD1. This material consisted of peripheral blood, taken on day 0 of MenACWY control vaccination. CDR3 DNA: TGTGCCAGCAGTGCCCAGGGGGCAGATACGCAGTATTTT. Its protein is CASSAQGADTQYF.